This T cell receptor beta chain is from a study of blood T cell repertoires in COVID-19. Whole-study context: Collection of acute and convalescent COVID-19 samples took place in the United States, Italy and Spain. Nucleic acid was either cDNA or gDNA, and it came from T cells, B-cell-depleted T cells, or PBMCs.

Original handling: Amplification of reference gene primers provided the estimated nucleated cell counts. Produced via immunoSEQ multiplex PCR; TCRdb's table is partial and in-frame only. The DNA gave D and trimming, while V, J and clone size come from that table. The data show under 65,000 clones, more than 80% seen once. Germline loops: CDR1 MGHRA, CDR2 YSYEKL. The V gene lost 2 bases and the J gene lost 8 bases, with 15 bases spanning the gap. The CDR3 contains 14 residues. The sequencing input was peripheral blood. This receptor was obtained from an elderly man with acute or convalescent COVID-19. J is TRBJ1-2 and V is TRBV4-1; TRBD1 might be the D (5 bases). The CDR3 loop is CASSQTDSSSGYTF. In DNA form, the CDR3 reads TGCGCCAGCAGCCAAACTGACAGTTCCTCCGGCTACACCTTC.